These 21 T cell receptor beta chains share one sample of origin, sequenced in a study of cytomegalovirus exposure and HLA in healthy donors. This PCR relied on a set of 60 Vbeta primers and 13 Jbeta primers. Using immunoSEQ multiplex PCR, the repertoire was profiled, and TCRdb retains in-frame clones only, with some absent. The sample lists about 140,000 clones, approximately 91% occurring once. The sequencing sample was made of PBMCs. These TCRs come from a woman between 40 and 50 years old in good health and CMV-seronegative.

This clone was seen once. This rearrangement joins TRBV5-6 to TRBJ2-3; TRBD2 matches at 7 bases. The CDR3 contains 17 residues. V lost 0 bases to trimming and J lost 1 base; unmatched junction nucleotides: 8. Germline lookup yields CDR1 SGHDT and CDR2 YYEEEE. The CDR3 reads CASSLVRGFSGTDTQYF. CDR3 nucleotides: TGTGCCAGCAGCTTGGTGCGGGGGTTTTCGGGCACAGATACGCAGTATTTT.

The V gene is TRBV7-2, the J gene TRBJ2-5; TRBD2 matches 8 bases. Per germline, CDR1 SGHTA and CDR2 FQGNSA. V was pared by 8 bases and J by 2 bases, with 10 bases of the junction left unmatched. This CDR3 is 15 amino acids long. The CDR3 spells CASGSSSGFQETQYF. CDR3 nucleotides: TGTGCCAGCGGTTCATCTAGCGGGTTTCAAGAGACCCAGTACTTC.

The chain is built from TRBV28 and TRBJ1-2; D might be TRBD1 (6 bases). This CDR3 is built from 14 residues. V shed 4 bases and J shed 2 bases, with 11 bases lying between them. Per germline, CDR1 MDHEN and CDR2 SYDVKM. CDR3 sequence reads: CASSSSTGNYGYTF. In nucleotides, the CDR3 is TGTGCCAGCAGTTCCTCGACAGGAAACTATGGCTACACCTTC.

The CDR3 sequence: CASSLAGLIQETQYF. As DNA, the CDR3 is TGTGCCAGCAGCTTAGCGGGACTCATCCAAGAGACCCAGTACTTC. The J gene is TRBJ2-5, the V gene TRBV7-2; D is possibly TRBD2 (6 bases). The V and J ends lost 0 bases and 1 base respectively, with 9 bases between them. The CDR3 spans 15 residues. From germline, CDR1 is SGHTA and CDR2 FQGNSA. Complete variable domain (other parts from reference TRBV7-2 and TRBJ2-5): GAGVSQSPSNKVTEKGKDVELRCDPISGHTALYWYRQSLGQGLEFLIYFQGNSAPDKSGLPSDRFSAERTGGSVSTLTIQRTQQEDSAVYLCASSLAGLIQETQYFGPGTRLLVL.

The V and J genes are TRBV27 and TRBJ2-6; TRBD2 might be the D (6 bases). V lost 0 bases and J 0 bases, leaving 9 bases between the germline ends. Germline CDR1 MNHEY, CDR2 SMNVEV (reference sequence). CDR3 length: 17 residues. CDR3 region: CASSLSGGSSGANVLTF. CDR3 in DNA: TGTGCCAGCAGTTTATCGGGGGGTTCCTCTGGGGCCAACGTCCTGACTTTC.

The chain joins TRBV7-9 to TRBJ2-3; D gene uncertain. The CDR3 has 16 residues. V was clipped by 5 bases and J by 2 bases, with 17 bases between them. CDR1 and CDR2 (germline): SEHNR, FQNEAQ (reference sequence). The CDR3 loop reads CASSSKRGAFTDTQYF. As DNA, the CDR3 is TGTGCCAGCAGCAGTAAACGCGGAGCCTTCACAGATACGCAGTATTTT.

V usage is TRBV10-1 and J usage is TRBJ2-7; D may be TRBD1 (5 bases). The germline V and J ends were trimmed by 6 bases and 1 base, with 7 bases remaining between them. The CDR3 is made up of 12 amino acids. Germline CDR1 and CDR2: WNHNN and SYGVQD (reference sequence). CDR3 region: CASSDSSYEQYF. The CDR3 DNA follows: TGCGCCAGCAGCGACAGTTCCTACGAGCAGTACTTC.

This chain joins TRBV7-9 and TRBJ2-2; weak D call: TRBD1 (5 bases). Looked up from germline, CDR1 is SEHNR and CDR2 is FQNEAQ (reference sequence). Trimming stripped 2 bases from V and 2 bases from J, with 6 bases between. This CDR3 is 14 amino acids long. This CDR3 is CASSLRGNTGELFF. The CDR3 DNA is TGTGCCAGCAGCTTAAGGGGTAACACCGGGGAGCTGTTTTTT.

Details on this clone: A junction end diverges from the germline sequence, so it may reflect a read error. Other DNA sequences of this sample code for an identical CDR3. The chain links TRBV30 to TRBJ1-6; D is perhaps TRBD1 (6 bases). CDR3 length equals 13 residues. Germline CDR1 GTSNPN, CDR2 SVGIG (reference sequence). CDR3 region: CAWQGNYNSPLHF. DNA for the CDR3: TGTGCCTGGCAGGGGAACTATAATTCCCCCCTCCACTTT. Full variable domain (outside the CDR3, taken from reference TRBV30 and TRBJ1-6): SQTIHQWPATLVQPVGSPLSLECTVEGTSNPNLYWYRQAAGRGLQLLFYSVGIGQISSEVPQNLSASRPQDRQFILSSKKLLLSDSGFYLCAWQGNYNSPLHFGNGTRLTVT.

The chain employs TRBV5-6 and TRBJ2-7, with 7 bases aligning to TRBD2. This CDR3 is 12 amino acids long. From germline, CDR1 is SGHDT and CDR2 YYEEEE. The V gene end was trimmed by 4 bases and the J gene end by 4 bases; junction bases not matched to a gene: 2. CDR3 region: CASSPSGYEQYF. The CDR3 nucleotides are TGTGCCAGCAGCCCTAGCGGTTACGAGCAGTACTTC.

DNA for the CDR3: TGTGCCAGCGGACAGGAAGGTTGGGCTAATGAAAAACTGTTTTTT. It specifies CASGQEGWANEKLFF. The chain uses TRBV11-3 and TRBJ1-4, with 7 bases identical to TRBD1. J lost 3 bases, V lost 8 bases, and 9 bases had no gene match. CDR3 size: 15 residues. Germline V gene sequence: CDR1 SGHNT, CDR2 YENEEA. Looking up the rest from reference TRBV11-3 and TRBJ1-4 gives the full variable domain: EAGVVQSPRYKIIEKKQPVAFWCNPISGHNTLYWYLQNLGQGPELLIRYENEEAVDDSQLPKDRFSAERLKGVDSTLKIQPAELGDSAVYLCASGQEGWANEKLFFGSGTQLSVL.

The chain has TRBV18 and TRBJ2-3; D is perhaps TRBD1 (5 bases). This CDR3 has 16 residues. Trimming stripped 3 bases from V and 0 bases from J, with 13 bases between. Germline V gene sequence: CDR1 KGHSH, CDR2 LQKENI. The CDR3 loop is CASSPIGASSTDTQYF. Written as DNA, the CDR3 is TGTGCCAGCTCACCGATAGGGGCGTCTAGCACAGATACGCAGTATTTT.

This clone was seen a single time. The CDR3 reads CASSVNGGYTF. The DNA for the CDR3 is TGTGCCAGCAGCGTAAACGGGGGCTACACCTTC. The rearrangement joins TRBV9 to TRBJ1-2; D not certain. The CDR3 sequence is 11 residues long. V was clipped by 1 base and J by 8 bases, with 6 bases between them. In germline, CDR1 is SGDLS, CDR2 YYNGEE.

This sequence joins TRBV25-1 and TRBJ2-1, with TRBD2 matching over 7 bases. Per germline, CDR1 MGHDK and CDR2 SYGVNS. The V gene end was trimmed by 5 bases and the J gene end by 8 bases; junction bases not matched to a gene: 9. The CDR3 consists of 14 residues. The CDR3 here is CASSYASGNDEQFF. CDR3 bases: TGTGCCAGCAGTTATGCCAGCGGGAACGATGAGCAGTTCTTC. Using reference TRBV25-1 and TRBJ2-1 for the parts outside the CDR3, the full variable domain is EADIYQTPRYLVIGTGKKITLECSQTMGHDKMYWYQQDPGMELHLIHYSYGVNSTEKGDLSSESTVSRIRTEHFPLTLESARPSHTSQYLCASSYASGNDEQFFGPGTRLTVL.

The DNA of the CDR3 is TGTGCCAGCAGCGAGGGAGGGGGGGGGCACACTGAAGCTTTCTTT. This codes for CASSEGGGGHTEAFF. V is TRBV7-9 and J is TRBJ1-1; perhaps TRBD1 as D (6 bases). V was clipped by 5 bases and J by 3 bases, with 16 bases between them. The CDR3 has 15 residues. Germline V CDR1 and CDR2: SEHNR, FQNEAQ (reference sequence).

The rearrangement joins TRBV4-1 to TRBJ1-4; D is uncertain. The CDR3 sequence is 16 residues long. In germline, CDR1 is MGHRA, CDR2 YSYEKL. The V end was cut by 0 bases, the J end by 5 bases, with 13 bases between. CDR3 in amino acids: CASSQDGTIPNEKLFF. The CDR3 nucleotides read TGCGCCAGCAGCCAAGATGGCACAATTCCCAATGAAAAACTGTTTTTT.

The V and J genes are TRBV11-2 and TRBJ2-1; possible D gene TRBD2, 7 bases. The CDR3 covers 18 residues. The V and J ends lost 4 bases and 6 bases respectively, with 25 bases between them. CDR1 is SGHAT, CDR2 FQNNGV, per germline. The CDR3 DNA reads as TGTGCCAGCAGCTCCCCGGGGGGTCGACGTCTCAGGGGCAATGAGCAGTTCTTC. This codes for CASSSPGGRRLRGNEQFF.

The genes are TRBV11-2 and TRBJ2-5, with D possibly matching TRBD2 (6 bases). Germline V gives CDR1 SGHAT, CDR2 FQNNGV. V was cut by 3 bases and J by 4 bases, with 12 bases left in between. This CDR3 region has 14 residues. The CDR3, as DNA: TGTGCCAGCAGCTTTTCGGTGGGAGGAGAGACCCAGTACTTC. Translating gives CASSFSVGGETQYF.

CDR3 sequence (DNA): TGTGCCAGCAGCTTGGGCCGCTCCTACGAGCAGTACTTC. This encodes CASSLGRSYEQYF. The V and J genes are TRBV13 and TRBJ2-7; D is undetermined. Trimming took off 3 bases at V and 0 bases at J, with 6 bases between the two ends. Germline CDR1 reads PRHDT; CDR2 reads FYEKMQ (reference sequence). This CDR3 has 13 residues.

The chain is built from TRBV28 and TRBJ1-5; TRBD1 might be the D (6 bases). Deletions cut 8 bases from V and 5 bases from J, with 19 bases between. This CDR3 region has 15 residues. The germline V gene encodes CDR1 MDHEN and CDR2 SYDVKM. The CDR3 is CASATLRGYDQPQHF. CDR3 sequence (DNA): TGTGCCAGCGCAACTCTGAGGGGGTACGATCAGCCCCAGCATTTT.

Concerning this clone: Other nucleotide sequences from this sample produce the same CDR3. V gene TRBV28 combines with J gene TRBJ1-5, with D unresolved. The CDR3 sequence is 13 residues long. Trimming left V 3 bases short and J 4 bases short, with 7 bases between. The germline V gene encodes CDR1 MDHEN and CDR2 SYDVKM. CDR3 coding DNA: TGTGCCAGCAGTTTGTACAGTAATCAGCCCCAGCATTTT. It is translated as CASSLYSNQPQHF.